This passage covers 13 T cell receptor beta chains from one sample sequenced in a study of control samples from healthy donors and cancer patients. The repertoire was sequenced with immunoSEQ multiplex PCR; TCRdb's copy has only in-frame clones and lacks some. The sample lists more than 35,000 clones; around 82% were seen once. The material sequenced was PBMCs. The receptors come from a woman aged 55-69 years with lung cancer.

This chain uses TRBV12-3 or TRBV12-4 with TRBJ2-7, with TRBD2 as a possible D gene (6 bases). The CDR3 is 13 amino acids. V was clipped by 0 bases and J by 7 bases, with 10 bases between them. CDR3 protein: CASSLAPGGEQYF. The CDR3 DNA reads TGTGCCAGCAGTTTAGCGCCCGGGGGAGAGCAGTACTTC.

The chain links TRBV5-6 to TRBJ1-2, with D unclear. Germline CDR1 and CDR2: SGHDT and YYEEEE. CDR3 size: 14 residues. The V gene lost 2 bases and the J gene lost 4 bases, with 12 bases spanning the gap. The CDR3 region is CASSLGRRIYGYTF. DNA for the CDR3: TGTGCCAGCAGCTTAGGGCGGAGAATCTATGGCTACACCTTC.

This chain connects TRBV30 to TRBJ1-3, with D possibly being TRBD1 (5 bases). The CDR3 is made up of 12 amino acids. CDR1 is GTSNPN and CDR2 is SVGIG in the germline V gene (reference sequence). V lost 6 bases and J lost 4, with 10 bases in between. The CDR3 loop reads CACPGPGNTIYF. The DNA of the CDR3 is TGTGCCTGCCCAGGGCCCGGAAACACCATATATTTT.

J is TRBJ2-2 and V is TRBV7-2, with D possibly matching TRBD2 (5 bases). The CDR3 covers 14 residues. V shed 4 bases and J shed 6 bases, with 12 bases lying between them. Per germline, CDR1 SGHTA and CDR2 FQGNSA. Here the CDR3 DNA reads TGTGCCAGCAGCTCTTCGTTACTAGCCGGGGAGCTGTTTTTT. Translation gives CASSSSLLAGELFF.

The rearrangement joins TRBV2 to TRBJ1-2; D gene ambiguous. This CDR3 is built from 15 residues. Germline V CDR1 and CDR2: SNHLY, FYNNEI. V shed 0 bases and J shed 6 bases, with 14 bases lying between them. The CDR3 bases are TGTGCCAGCAGTGAAGCGCTTTTACAAGGGAATGGCTACACCTTC. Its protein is CASSEALLQGNGYTF.

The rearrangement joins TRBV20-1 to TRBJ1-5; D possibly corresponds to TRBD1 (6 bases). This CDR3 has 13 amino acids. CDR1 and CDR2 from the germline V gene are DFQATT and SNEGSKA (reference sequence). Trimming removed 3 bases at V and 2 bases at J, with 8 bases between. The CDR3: CSASNRGNQPQHF. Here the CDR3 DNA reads TGCAGTGCTAGTAACAGGGGCAATCAGCCCCAGCATTTT.

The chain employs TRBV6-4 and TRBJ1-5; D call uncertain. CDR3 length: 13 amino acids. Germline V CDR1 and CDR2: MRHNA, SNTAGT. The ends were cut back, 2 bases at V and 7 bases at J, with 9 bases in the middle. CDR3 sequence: CASSDDLGQPQHF. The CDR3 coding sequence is TGTGCCAGCAGTGACGACCTCGGACAGCCCCAGCATTTT.

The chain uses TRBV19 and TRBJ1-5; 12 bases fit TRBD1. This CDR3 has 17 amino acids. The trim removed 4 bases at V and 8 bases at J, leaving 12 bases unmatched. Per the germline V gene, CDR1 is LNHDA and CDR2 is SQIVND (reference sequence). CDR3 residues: CASSTRPGQGAGEPQHF. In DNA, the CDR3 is TGTGCCAGTAGTACTCGGCCGGGACAGGGGGCCGGGGAGCCCCAGCATTTT. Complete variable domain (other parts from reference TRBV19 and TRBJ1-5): DGGITQSPKYLFRKEGQNVTLSCEQNLNHDAMYWYRQDPGQGLRLIYYSQIVNDFQKGDIAEGYSVSREKKESFPLTVTSAQKNPTAFYLCASSTRPGQGAGEPQHFGDGTRLSIL.

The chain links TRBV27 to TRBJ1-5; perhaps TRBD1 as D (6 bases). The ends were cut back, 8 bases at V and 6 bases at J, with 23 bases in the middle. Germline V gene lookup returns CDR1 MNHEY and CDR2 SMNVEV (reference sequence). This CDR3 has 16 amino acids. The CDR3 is CASGSGGGGLGQPQHF. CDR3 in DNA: TGTGCCAGCGGGAGTGGGGGGGGCGGATTGGGTCAGCCCCAGCATTTT.

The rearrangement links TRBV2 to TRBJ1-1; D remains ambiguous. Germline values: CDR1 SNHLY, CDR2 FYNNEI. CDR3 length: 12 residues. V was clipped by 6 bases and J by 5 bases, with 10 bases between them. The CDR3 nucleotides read TGTGCCAGCAGGATGGTTGGGACTGAAGCTTTCTTT. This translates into CASRMVGTEAFF.

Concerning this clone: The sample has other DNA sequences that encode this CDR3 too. The CDR3 spells CASSSRTGTTDTQYF. The DNA for the CDR3 is TGTGCCAGCAGCTCTCGGACAGGGACCACAGATACGCAGTATTTT. The V and J genes are TRBV7-9 and TRBJ2-3; the match to TRBD1 covers 8 bases. CDR1 is SEHNR, CDR2 FQNEAQ, per germline (reference sequence). The CDR3 totals 15 residues. The ends lost 4 bases at V and 2 bases at J; junction bases unmatched: 5.

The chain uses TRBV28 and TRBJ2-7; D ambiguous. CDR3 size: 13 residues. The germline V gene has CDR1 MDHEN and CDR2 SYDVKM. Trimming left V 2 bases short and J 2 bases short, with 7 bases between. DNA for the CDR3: TGTGCCAGCAGTTTACCCCATACCTACGAGCAGTACTTC. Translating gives CASSLPHTYEQYF.

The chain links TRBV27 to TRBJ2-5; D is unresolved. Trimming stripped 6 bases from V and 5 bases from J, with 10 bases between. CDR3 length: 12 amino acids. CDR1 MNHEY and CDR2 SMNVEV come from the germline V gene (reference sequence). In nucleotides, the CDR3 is TGTGCCAGCAGAAGCAGTGGGGAGACCCAGTACTTC. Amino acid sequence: CASRSSGETQYF.